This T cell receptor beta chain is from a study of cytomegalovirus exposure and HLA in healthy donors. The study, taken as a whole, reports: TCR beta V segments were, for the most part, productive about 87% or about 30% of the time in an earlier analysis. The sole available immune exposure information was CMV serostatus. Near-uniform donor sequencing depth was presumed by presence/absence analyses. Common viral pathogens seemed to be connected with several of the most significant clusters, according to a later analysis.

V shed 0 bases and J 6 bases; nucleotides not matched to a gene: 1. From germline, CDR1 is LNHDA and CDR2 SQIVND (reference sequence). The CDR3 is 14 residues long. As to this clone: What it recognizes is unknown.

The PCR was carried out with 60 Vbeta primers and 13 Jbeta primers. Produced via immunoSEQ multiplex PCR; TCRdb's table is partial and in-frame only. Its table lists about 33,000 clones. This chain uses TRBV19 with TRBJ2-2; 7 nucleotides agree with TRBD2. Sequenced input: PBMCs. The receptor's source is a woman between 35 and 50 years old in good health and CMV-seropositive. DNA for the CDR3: TGTGCCAGTAGTATAGAGCGGGAGTCCGGGGAGCTGTTTTTT. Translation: CASSIERESGELFF.